Below are 15 T cell receptor beta chains sequenced from a single sample in a study of cytomegalovirus exposure and HLA in healthy donors. Produced via immunoSEQ multiplex PCR; TCRdb's table is partial and in-frame only. The sample lists 100,000 to 150,000 clones, 70% to 90% occurring once. Material: PBMCs. All receptors come from a woman under 30 in good health and CMV-seronegative.

The chain has TRBV15 and TRBJ2-6; D unresolved. Germline V gene data show CDR1 as LNHNV and CDR2 as YYDKDF (reference sequence). The V end lost 0 bases, the J end lost 3 bases, and 6 bases lay between the germline ends. The CDR3 consists of 15 residues. The CDR3 sequence: CATSRDGSGANVLTF. CDR3 nucleotides: TGTGCCACCAGCAGAGATGGCAGTGGGGCCAACGTCCTGACTTTC.

The rearrangement uses TRBV2 and TRBJ2-1, with 11 bases that match TRBD2. The CDR3 contains 17 residues. Trimming removed 7 bases from V and 7 bases from J; junction bases left unmatched: 15. Germline V CDR1 and CDR2: SNHLY, FYNNEI. CDR3 loop: CASIGELAGAIRNEQFF. DNA of the CDR3: TGTGCCAGCATCGGGGAACTAGCGGGGGCTATTAGGAATGAGCAGTTCTTC.

The chain carries TRBV5-1 and TRBJ2-1; TRBD2 matches 13 bases. V was clipped by 1 base and J by 9 bases; unmatched bases: 7. CDR3 length: 16 residues. Germline loops: CDR1 SGHRS, CDR2 YFSETQ. The CDR3 nucleotides read TGCGCCAGCAGCTTGTTAACTAGCGGGGGGGCTGCTGAGCAGTTCTTC. This codes for CASSLLTSGGAAEQFF.

The rearrangement joins TRBV28 to TRBJ1-6; D is undetermined. Germline V CDR1 and CDR2: MDHEN, SYDVKM. The length of the CDR3 is 19 residues. Trimming took off 4 bases at V and 4 bases at J, with 23 bases between the two ends. The CDR3 DNA reads as TGTGCCAGCAGTTCACCCTCCGGACTCCGGACTTCTTATAATTCACCCCTCCACTTT. It yields the protein CASSSPSGLRTSYNSPLHF.

The chain uses TRBV30 and TRBJ2-3; TRBD2 matches 8 bases. With V trimmed by 4 bases and J by 2 bases, 11 bases remained unmatched. Per the germline V gene, CDR1 is GTSNPN and CDR2 is SVGIG (reference sequence). This CDR3 is 16 amino acids long. The CDR3 region is CAWTSGLGGHTDTQYF. The CDR3 region has the DNA TGTGCCTGGACTTCGGGACTAGGCGGCCACACAGATACGCAGTATTTT. Drawing the rest from reference TRBV30 and TRBJ2-3, the complete variable domain is SQTIHQWPATLVQPVGSPLSLECTVEGTSNPNLYWYRQAAGRGLQLLFYSVGIGQISSEVPQNLSASRPQDRQFILSSKKLLLSDSGFYLCAWTSGLGGHTDTQYFGPGTRLTVL.

The V gene is TRBV7-3, the J gene TRBJ2-1; TRBD2 matches at 8 bases. V gave up 5 bases and J gave up 15 bases; unmatched junction bases: 6. Per the germline V gene, CDR1 is SGHTA and CDR2 is FQGTGA. This CDR3 has 11 residues. CDR3 DNA: TGTGCCAGCAGCCTCACGGGAGGGCCGTTCTTC. It yields the protein CASSLTGGPFF. Full variable domain (outside the CDR3, taken from reference TRBV7-3 and TRBJ2-1): GAGVSQTPSNKVTEKGKYVELRCDPISGHTALYWYRQSLGQGPEFLIYFQGTGAADDSGLPNDRFFAVRPEGSVSTLKIQRTERGDSAVYLCASSLTGGPFFGPGTRLTVL.

The chain joins TRBV5-8 to TRBJ2-7; 9 nucleotides align to TRBD1. The CDR3 has 15 amino acids. Germline CDR1 SGHTS, CDR2 YDEGEE. Unmatched junction bases numbered 9, after V lost 2 bases and J lost 6 bases. CDR3 region: CASSLVGTGLLEQYF. The DNA of the CDR3 is TGTGCCAGCAGCTTAGTCGGGACAGGGCTCCTCGAGCAGTACTTC.

The chain links TRBV27 to TRBJ1-5, with D tentatively TRBD1 (5 bases). CDR1 and CDR2 from the germline V gene are MNHEY and SMNVEV (reference sequence). The CDR3 extends over 16 amino acids. V was shortened by 2 bases and J by 9 bases, with 20 bases between the two germline ends. CDR3 sequence reads: CASSLSGAPGIWPQHF. The CDR3 nucleotides read TGTGCCAGCAGTTTAAGCGGGGCCCCTGGGATATGGCCCCAGCATTTT.

The rearrangement joins TRBV5-1 to TRBJ1-2, with TRBD1 matching over 7 bases. The V segment lost 9 bases and the J segment 5 bases; nucleotides outside the gene matches: 13. Germline V gene data show CDR1 as SGHRS and CDR2 as YFSETQ. CDR3 size: 14 residues. The CDR3 coding sequence is TGCGCCATCTCGCGGACAGGAACAATATATGGCTACACCTTC. This translates into CAISRTGTIYGYTF.

In its sample, this clone was seen a few times. Other DNA sequences in the same sample also yield this CDR3. The chain combines TRBV28 with TRBJ1-2; TRBD1 aligns across 10 bases. The CDR3 consists of 14 residues. The germline CDR1 and CDR2 sequences are MDHEN and SYDVKM. V shed 2 bases and J 3 bases; nucleotides not matched to a gene: 0. The CDR3 loop reads CASSLGQGDYGYTF. CDR3 DNA: TGTGCCAGCAGTTTAGGACAGGGGGACTATGGCTACACCTTC.

J is TRBJ2-2 and V is TRBV30, with 7 nucleotides matching TRBD2. The CDR3 totals 14 residues. V lost 4 bases, J lost 0 bases, and 2 bases stayed unmatched. CDR1 is GTSNPN and CDR2 is SVGIG in the germline V gene (reference sequence). CDR3 nucleotides: TGTGCCTGGACTAGCGGAGCGAACACCGGGGAGCTGTTTTTT. It encodes CAWTSGANTGELFF.

V usage is TRBV10-3 and J usage is TRBJ2-7; a weak D match, TRBD1 (6 bases). Trimming removed 0 bases at V and 4 bases at J, with 19 bases between. The CDR3 contains 17 residues. Germline CDR1 and CDR2: ENHRY and SYGVKD. CDR3 loop: CAISESIRQGLRYEQYF. The CDR3 bases are TGTGCCATCAGTGAGTCGATCCGGCAGGGGCTACGGTACGAGCAGTACTTC.

The chain recombines TRBV7-8 with TRBJ1-5; 8 bases map to TRBD1. V lost 3 bases, J lost 0 bases, and 7 bases stayed unmatched. Germline CDR1 and CDR2: SGHVS and FQNEAQ. The CDR3 length is 17 residues. CDR3 bases: TGTGCCAGCAGCTTGGACAGGGTTATCGGTAGCAATCAGCCCCAGCATTTT. It translates to CASSLDRVIGSNQPQHF.

This clone was observed a few times. The rearrangement uses TRBV5-1 and TRBJ1-1; 8 bases map to TRBD1. The V segment lost 3 bases and the J segment 3 bases; nucleotides outside the gene matches: 4. The CDR3 runs 14 residues. Germline CDR1 is SGHRS and CDR2 is YFSETQ. CDR3 loop: CASSSGTGYTEAFF. DNA of the CDR3: TGCGCCAGCAGCTCCGGGACAGGCTACACTGAAGCTTTCTTT.

V usage is TRBV2 and J usage is TRBJ1-1; weak D call: TRBD1 (5 bases). Germline V CDR1 and CDR2: SNHLY, FYNNEI. This CDR3 is built from 12 residues. Trimming took 7 bases from V and 6 from J, leaving 12 bases between them. Written as DNA, the CDR3 is TGTGCCAGCACAAGGTCGGGGGCTGAAGCTTTCTTT. The encoded protein is CASTRSGAEAFF. The variable domain in full, with the rest retrieved from reference TRBV2 and TRBJ1-1, is EPEVTQTPSHQVTQMGQEVILRCVPISNHLYFYWYRQILGQKVEFLVSFYNNEISEKSEIFDDQFSVERPDGSNFTLKIRSTKLEDSAMYFCASTRSGAEAFFGQGTRLTVV.